Listed below are T cell receptor beta chains from one sample, sequenced in a study of T cell clonotyping in hematopoietic cell transplantation. Only in-frame clones appear in the TCRdb table, and some are missing; sequencing was by immunoSEQ multiplex PCR. Here the sample spans some 9,900 clones, roughly 71% being singletons. The specimen was PBMCs, collected 30 days after allogeneic stem cell transplant. These receptors were collected from a female patient in her thirties or forties who had an allogeneic stem cell transplant from a related donor, so T cells may come from the graft donor. Some clones in this sample may be carry-over from other donors' samples. Each CDR3 is given with its conserved first and last residue. D genes are given only for firm matches. Only some rows state a clone size, as once, few, many or a class for expanded clones.

D gene | CDR3 length | J gene | clone size | V gene | CDR3 protein | CDR3 DNA
NA | 13 | TRBJ1-2 | NA | TRBV18 | CASSPDRNYGYTF | TGTGCCAGCTCACCAGACAGAAACTATGGCTACACCTTC
NA | 14 | TRBJ2-4 | NA | TRBV10-3 | CAISESQGENIQYF | TGTGCCATCAGTGAGTCGCAGGGAGAAAACATTCAGTACTTC
TRBD2 | 15 | TRBJ2-3 | NA | TRBV15 | CATSSPAGEPDTQYF | TGTGCCACCAGCAGCCCAGCGGGAGAGCCAGATACGCAGTATTTT
TRBD2 | 15 | TRBJ2-7 | NA | TRBV10-2 | CASIRTTSGKYEQYF | TGCGCCAGCATAAGGACGACTAGCGGGAAGTACGAGCAGTACTTC
NA | 14 | TRBJ2-7 | NA | TRBV6-5 | CASSYSGSLYEQYF | TGTGCCAGCAGTTACTCGGGCTCTCTATACGAGCAGTACTTC
TRBD2 | 15 | TRBJ2-2 | NA | TRBV11-3 | CASSSSGRGTGELFF | TGTGCCAGCAGTTCTAGCGGGAGGGGAACCGGGGAGCTGTTTTTT
NA | 14 | TRBJ1-3 | few | TRBV29-1 | CSIWTDPSGNTIYF | TGCAGCATCTGGACGGATCCCTCTGGAAACACCATATATTTT
TRBD1 | 15 | TRBJ2-2 | NA | TRBV7-2 | CASSFNRGNTGELFF | TGTGCCAGCAGCTTCAACAGGGGGAACACCGGGGAGCTGTTTTTT
TRBD1 | 14 | TRBJ2-7 | NA | TRBV7-9 | CASSMGQVPYEQYF | TGTGCCAGCAGCATGGGACAGGTCCCCTACGAGCAGTACTTC
NA | 15 | TRBJ2-6 | once | TRBV5-1 | CASTSESSGANVLTF | TGCGCCAGCACCTCCGAATCCTCTGGGGCCAACGTCCTGACTTTC
NA | 14 | TRBJ1-5 | NA | TRBV11-2 | CASSLRGGNQPQHF | TGTGCCAGCAGCTTGCGGGGGGGCAATCAGCCCCAGCATTTT
TRBD1 | 15 | TRBJ2-1 | NA | TRBV5-6 | CASRLRDRAYNEQFF | TGTGCCAGCAGACTCCGGGACAGGGCCTACAATGAGCAGTTCTTC
NA | 16 | TRBJ2-7 | NA | TRBV18 | CASSPWETGITYEQYF | TGTGCCAGCTCACCATGGGAGACAGGAATAACCTACGAGCAGTACTTC
NA | 14 | TRBJ2-7 | NA | TRBV6-4 | CASSEHVEGNEQYF | TGTGCCAGCAGTGAGCACGTGGAGGGGAACGAGCAGTACTTC
TRBD1 | 13 | TRBJ1-5 | NA | TRBV5-8 | CASSWTGNQPQHF | TGTGCCAGCAGCTGGACAGGGAATCAGCCCCAGCATTTT
NA | 16 | TRBJ2-1 | few | TRBV19 | CASTLRRGRDWNEQFF | TGTGCCAGTACCCTTAGGAGGGGTAGGGATTGGAATGAGCAGTTCTTC
NA | 12 | TRBJ2-7 | NA | TRBV19 | CASSMGLSEQYF | TGTGCCAGTAGTATGGGACTCTCCGAGCAGTACTTC
NA | 13 | TRBJ2-2 | once | TRBV29-1 | CSVEKLNTGELFF | TGCAGCGTTGAGAAACTGAACACCGGGGAGCTGTTTTTT
NA | 12 | TRBJ2-7 | NA | TRBV30 | CAWNAGTYEQYF | TGTGCCTGGAATGCGGGAACCTACGAGCAGTACTTC
NA | 10 | TRBJ1-1 | few | TRBV28 | CASSSTEAFF | TGTGCCAGCAGTTCCACTGAAGCTTTCTTT
NA | 12 | TRBJ2-7 | NA | TRBV7-9 | CASSLGRGEQYF | TGTGCCAGCAGCTTAGGAAGGGGCGAGCAGTACTTC
TRBD2 | 15 | TRBJ2-3 | once | TRBV27 | CASGLGLALTDTQYF | TGTGCCAGCGGCTTGGGACTAGCCCTCACAGATACGCAGTATTTT
NA | 15 | TRBJ1-6 | NA | TRBV25-1 | CASSEWVTDNSPLHF | TGTGCCAGCAGTGAATGGGTGACAGATAATTCACCCCTCCACTTT
TRBD1 | 13 | TRBJ1-2 | NA | TRBV7-9 | CASSQGTGRGYTF | TGTGCCAGCAGCCAGGGGACAGGACGGGGCTACACCTTC
NA | 15 | TRBJ1-5 | NA | TRBV7-9 | CASSSTGGSNQPQHF | TGTGCCAGCAGCTCGACCGGGGGGAGCAATCAGCCCCAGCATTTT
TRBD1 | 14 | TRBJ1-2 | NA | TRBV7-9 | CASSSGTGIYGYTF | TGTGCCAGCAGCTCCGGGACAGGGATCTATGGCTACACCTTC
NA | 13 | TRBJ1-1 | NA | TRBV29-1 | CSVGGQLNTEAFF | TGCAGCGTGGGTGGACAGCTCAACACTGAAGCTTTCTTT
NA | 18 | TRBJ2-2 | NA | TRBV30 | CAWSIPNLGLSNTGELFF | TGTGCCTGGAGTATCCCTAACCTCGGGTTATCGAACACCGGGGAGCTGTTTTTT
TRBD2 | 17 | TRBJ2-2 | NA | TRBV18 | CASSALAGDLNTGELFF | TGTGCCAGCTCAGCCTTAGCGGGAGACCTCAACACCGGGGAGCTGTTTTTT